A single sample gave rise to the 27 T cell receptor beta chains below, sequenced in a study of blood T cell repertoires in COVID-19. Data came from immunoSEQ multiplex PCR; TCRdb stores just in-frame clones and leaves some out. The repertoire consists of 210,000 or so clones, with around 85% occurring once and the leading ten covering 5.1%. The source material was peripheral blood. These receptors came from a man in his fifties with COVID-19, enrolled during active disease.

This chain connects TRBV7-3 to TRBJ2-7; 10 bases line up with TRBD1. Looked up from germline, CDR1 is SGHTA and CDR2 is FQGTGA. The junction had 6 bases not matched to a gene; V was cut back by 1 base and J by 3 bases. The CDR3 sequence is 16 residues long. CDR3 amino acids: CASSLNGDRGFYEQYF. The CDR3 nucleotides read TGTGCCAGCAGCTTAAATGGGGACAGGGGTTTCTACGAGCAGTACTTC.

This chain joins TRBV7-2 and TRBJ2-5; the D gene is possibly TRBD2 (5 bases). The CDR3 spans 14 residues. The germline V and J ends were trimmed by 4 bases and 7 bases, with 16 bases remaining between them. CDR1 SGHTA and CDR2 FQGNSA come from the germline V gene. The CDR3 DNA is TGTGCCAGCAGCTCCTCCTGGGGAGTCGGGACCCAGTACTTC. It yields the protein CASSSSWGVGTQYF.

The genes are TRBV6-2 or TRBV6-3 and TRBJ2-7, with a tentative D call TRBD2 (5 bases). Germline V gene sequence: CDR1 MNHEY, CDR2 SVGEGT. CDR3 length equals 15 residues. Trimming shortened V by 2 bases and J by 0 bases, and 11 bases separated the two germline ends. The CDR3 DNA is TGTGCCAGCAGTTACCACCCGGGGAGCTCCTACGAGCAGTACTTC. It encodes CASSYHPGSSYEQYF.

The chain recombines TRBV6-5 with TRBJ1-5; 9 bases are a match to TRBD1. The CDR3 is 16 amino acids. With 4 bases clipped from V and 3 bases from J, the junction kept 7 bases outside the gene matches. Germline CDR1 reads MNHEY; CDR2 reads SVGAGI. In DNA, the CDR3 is TGTGCCAGCAGTTCTCAGACAGGGGGTTACAATCAGCCCCAGCATTTT. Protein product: CASSSQTGGYNQPQHF.

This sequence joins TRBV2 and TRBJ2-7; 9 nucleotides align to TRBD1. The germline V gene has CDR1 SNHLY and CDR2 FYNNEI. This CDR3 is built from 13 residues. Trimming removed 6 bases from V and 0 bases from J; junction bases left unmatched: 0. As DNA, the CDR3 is TGTGCCAGCAGGGGACAGGGCTCCTACGAGCAGTACTTC. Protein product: CASRGQGSYEQYF.

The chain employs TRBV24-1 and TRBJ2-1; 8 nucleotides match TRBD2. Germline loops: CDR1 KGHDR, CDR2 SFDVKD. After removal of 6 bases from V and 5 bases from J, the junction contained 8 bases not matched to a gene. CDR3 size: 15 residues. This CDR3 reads CATSQPFGGDNEQFF. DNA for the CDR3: TGTGCCACCAGTCAACCTTTCGGGGGGGACAATGAGCAGTTCTTC.

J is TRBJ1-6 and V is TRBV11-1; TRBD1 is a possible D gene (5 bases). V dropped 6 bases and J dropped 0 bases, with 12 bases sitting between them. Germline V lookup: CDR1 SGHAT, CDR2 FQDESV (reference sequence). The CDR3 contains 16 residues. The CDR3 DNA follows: TGTGCCAGCAGTCGGACACCGAGCTCCTATAATTCACCCCTCCACTTT. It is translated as CASSRTPSSYNSPLHF.

CDR3 sequence: CASSFDRAHDEQYF. The DNA for the CDR3 is TGTGCCAGCAGTTTCGACAGGGCTCACGACGAGCAGTACTTC. The J gene is TRBJ2-7, the V gene TRBV28; 7 positions match TRBD1. Germline CDR1 and CDR2: MDHEN and SYDVKM. The CDR3 length is 14 residues. V shed 3 bases and J 5 bases; nucleotides not matched to a gene: 7.

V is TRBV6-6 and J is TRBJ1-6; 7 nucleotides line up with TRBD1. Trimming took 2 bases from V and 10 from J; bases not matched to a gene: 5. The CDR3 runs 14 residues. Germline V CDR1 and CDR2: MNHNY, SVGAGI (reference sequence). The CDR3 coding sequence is TGTGCCAGCAGTTACACAGGGGATGGCTCACCCCTCCACTTT. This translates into CASSYTGDGSPLHF.

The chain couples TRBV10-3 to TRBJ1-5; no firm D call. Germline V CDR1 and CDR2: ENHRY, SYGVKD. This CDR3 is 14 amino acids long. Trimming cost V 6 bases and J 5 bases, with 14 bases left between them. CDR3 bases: TGTGCCATCAGCATGGGAGGTCCGGATCAGCCCCAGCATTTT. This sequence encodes CAISMGGPDQPQHF.

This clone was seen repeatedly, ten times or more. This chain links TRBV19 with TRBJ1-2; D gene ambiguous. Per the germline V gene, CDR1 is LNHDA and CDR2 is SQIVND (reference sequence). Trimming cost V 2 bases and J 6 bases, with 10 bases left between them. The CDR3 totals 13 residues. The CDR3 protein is CASSINHGDGYTF. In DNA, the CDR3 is TGTGCCAGTAGTATAAACCACGGGGATGGCTACACCTTC.

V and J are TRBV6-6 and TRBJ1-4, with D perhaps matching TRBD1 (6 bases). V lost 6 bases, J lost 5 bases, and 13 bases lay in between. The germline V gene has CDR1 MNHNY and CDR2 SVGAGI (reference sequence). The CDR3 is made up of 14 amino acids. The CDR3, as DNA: TGTGCCAGCAGCCTCGGGGGGCGGAATGAAAAACTGTTTTTT. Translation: CASSLGGRNEKLFF.

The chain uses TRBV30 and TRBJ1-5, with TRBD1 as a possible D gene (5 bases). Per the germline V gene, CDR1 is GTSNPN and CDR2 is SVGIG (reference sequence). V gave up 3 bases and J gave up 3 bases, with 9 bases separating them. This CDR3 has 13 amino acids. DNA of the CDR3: TGTGCCTGGAGCGTGACAGACAATCAGCCCCAGCATTTT. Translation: CAWSVTDNQPQHF.

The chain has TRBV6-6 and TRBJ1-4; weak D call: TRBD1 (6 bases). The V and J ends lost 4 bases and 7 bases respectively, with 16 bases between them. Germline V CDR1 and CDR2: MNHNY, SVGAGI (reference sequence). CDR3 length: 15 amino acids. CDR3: CASSLYRDRAEKLFF. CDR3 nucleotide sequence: TGTGCCAGCAGTTTATACAGGGATAGGGCTGAAAAACTGTTTTTT.

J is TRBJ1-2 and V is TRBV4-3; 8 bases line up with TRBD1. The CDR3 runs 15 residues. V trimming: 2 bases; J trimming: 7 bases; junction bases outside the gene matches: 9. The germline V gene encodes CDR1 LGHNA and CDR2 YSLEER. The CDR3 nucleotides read TGCGCCAGCAGCCAACTGGCGCAGGGGGCTCGTGGCTACACCTTC. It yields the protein CASSQLAQGARGYTF.

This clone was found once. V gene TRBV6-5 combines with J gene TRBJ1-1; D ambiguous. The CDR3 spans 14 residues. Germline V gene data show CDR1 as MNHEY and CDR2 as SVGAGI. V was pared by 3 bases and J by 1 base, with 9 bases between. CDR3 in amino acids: CASSYYGGNTEAFF. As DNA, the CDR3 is TGTGCCAGCAGTTATTACGGCGGGAACACTGAAGCTTTCTTT.

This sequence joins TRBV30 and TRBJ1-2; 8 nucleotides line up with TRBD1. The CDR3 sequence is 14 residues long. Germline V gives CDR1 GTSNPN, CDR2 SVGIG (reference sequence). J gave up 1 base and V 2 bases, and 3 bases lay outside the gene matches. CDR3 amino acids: CAWSRTGHNYGYTF. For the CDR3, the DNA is TGTGCCTGGAGTAGGACAGGGCATAACTATGGCTACACCTTC.

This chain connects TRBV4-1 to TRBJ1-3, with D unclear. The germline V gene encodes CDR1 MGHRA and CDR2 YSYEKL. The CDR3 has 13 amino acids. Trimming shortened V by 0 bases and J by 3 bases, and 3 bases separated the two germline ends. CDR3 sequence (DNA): TGCGCCAGCAGCCAAGAATATGGAAACACCATATATTTT. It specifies CASSQEYGNTIYF.

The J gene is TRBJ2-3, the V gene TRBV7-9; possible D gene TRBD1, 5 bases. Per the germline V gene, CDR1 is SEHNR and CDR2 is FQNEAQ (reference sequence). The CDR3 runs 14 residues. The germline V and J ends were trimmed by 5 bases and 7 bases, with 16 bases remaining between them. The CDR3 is CASSTQGWVNTQYF. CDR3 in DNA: TGTGCCAGCAGCACCCAGGGATGGGTAAATACGCAGTATTTT. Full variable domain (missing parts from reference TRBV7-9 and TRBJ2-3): DTGVSQNPRHKITKRGQNVTFRCDPISEHNRLYWYRQTLGQGPEFLTYFQNEAQLEKSRLLSDRFSAERPKGSFSTLEIQRTEQGDSAMYLCASSTQGWVNTQYFGPGTRLTVL.

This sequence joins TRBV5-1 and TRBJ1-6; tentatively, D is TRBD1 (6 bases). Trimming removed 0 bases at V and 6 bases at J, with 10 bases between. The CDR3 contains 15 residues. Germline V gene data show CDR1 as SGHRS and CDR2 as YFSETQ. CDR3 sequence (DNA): TGCGCCAGCAGCTTGGCCAACAGGGCTAATTCACCCCTCCACTTT. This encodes CASSLANRANSPLHF.

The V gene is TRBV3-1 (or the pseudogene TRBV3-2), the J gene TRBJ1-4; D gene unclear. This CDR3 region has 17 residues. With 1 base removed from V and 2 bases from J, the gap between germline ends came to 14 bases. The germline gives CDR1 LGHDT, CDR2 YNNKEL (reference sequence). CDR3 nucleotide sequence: TGTGCCAGCAGCCAAGTTGCAAGGAGCTTGACTAATGAAAAACTGTTTTTT. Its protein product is CASSQVARSLTNEKLFF.

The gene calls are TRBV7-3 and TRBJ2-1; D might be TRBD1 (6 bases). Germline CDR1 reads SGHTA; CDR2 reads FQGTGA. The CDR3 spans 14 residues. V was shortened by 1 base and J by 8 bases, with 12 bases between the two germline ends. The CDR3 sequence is CASSLNGGRDEQFF. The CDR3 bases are TGTGCCAGCAGCTTAAATGGGGGCCGGGATGAGCAGTTCTTC.

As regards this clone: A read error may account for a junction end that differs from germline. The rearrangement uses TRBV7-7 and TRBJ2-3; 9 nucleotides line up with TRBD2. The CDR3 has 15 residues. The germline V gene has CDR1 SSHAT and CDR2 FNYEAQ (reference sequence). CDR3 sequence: CASSLEGLASDTQYF. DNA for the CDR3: TGTGCTAGCAGCTTGGAGGGACTAGCATCCGATACGCAGTATTTT. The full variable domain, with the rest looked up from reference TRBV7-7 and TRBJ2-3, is GAGVSQSPRYKVTKRGQDVTLRCDPISSHATLYWYQQALGQGPEFLTYFNYEAQPDKSGLPSDRFSAERPEGSISTLTIQRTEQRDSAMYRCASSLEGLASDTQYFGPGTRLTVL.

The CDR3 here is CASSLMAGTLGSGANVLTF. In DNA form, the CDR3 reads TGTGCCAGCAGCTTAATGGCGGGGACTTTGGGCTCTGGGGCCAACGTCCTGACTTTC. V and J are TRBV7-3 and TRBJ2-6, with TRBD2 as a possible D gene (6 bases). The CDR3 spans 19 residues. V dropped 1 base and J dropped 0 bases, with 16 bases sitting between them. Looked up from germline, CDR1 is SGHTA and CDR2 is FQGTGA.

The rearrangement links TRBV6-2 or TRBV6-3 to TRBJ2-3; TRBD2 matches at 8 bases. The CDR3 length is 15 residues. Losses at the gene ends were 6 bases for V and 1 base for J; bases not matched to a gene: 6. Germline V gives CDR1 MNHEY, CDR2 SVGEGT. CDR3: CASSSGLVGTDTQYF. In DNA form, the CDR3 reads TGTGCCAGCAGCTCGGGACTAGTGGGCACAGATACGCAGTATTTT.

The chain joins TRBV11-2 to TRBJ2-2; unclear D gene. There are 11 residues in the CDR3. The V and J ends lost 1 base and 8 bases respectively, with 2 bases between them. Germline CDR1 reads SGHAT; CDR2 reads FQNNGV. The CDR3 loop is CASSLAGELFF. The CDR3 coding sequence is TGTGCCAGCAGCTTAGCGGGGGAGCTGTTTTTT.

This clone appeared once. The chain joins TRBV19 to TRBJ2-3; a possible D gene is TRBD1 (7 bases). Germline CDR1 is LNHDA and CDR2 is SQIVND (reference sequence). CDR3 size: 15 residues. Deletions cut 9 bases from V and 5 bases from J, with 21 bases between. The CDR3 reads CASNARGAPGDTQYF. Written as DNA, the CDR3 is TGTGCCAGCAACGCCAGGGGGGCGCCGGGAGATACGCAGTATTTT.